This T cell receptor beta chain stems from a study of blood T cell repertoires in COVID-19. Study-level background: Material from acute and convalescent COVID-19 was sourced from the United States, Italy and Spain. Nucleic acid was either cDNA or gDNA, and it came from T cells, B-cell-depleted T cells, or PBMCs.

TCRdb's copy holds only in-frame clones and misses some; the assay was immunoSEQ multiplex PCR. This table holds 350,000 to 450,000 clones, about 87% found once. The J segment lost 4 bases and the V segment lost 1 base, leaving 4 bases of the junction unmatched. Looked up from germline, CDR1 is LNHDA and CDR2 is SQIVND (reference sequence). This CDR3 has 15 residues. The rearrangement joins TRBV19 to TRBJ1-1; 9 nucleotides match TRBD1. This receptor was obtained from a human donor in a cohort sampled during active COVID-19. Sequences were obtained from peripheral blood. The CDR3 bases are TGTGCCAGTAGTATAGCCGGACAGGGGAGCACTGAAGCTTTCTTT. It is translated as CASSIAGQGSTEAFF.